The present TCR beta chain was sequenced within a study of T-cell memory formation after mild COVID-19. TCRdb redid the calling of the 5' RACE reads with MiXCR, one entry per CDR3 protein. Counted here are about 430,000 distinct CDR3 sequences, approximately 24% occurring once; the ten biggest clones make up about 10%. Per germline, CDR1 SGHVS and CDR2 FQNEAQ. V was pared by 1 base and J by 9 bases, with 16 bases between. CDR3 length equals 15 residues. This clonotype showed up just a few times. Sequencing used PBMCs or a T cell subset sorted from them (not recorded which). The origin of this receptor is an adult woman who had mild COVID-19 (a few samples of this study predate the infection). Cell type and time point are not known. This chain connects TRBV7-8 to TRBJ1-5; the D is unclear. The CDR3 loop reads CASSLEATQRRPQHF. The CDR3 nucleotides read TGTGCCAGCAGCTTAGAGGCAACCCAAAGGCGGCCCCAGCATTTT.